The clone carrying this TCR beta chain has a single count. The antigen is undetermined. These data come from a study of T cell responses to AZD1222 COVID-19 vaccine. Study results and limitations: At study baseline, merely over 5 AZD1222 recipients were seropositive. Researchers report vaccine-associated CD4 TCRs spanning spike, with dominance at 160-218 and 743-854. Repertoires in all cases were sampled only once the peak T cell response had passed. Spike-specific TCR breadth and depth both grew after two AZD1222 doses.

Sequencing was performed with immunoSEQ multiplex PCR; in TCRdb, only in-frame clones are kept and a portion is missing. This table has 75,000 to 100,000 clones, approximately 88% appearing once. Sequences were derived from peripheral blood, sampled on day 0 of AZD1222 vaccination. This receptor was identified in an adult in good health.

In DNA form, the CDR3 reads TGCAGCGTTACCGGGACAGGGGGAATGAGGCAGTTCTTC. Translation gives CSVTGTGGMRQFF. The chain combines TRBV29-1 with TRBJ2-1; 11 positions match TRBD1. V was clipped by 5 bases and J by 12 bases; unmatched bases: 9. The CDR3 covers 13 residues. Germline CDR1 and CDR2: SQVTM and ANQGSEA.